This entry features one T cell receptor beta chain sequence. This sample is drawn from a study of blood T cell repertoires in COVID-19. About the research overall: The samples span acute and convalescent COVID-19 from the United States, Italy and Spain.

The CDR3 covers 10 residues. Trimming took off 4 bases at V and 7 bases at J, with 7 bases between the two ends. CDR1 is DFQATT, CDR2 SNEGSKA, per germline (reference sequence). During active infection, Seattle patients enrolled and were then monitored through disease. In the original analysis: Estimated nucleated cell counts came from reference gene primer amplification. Profiled with immunoSEQ multiplex PCR; TCRdb holds only in-frame clones, not every one. That table furnishes V, J and clone size, whereas the DNA furnished D and trimming. The table includes about 180,000 clones, roughly 87% detected once.

The sequenced material came from peripheral blood. This chain connects TRBV20-1 to TRBJ1-1; no firm D call. This TCR derives from a woman aged 70 to 79 with COVID-19, enrolled during active disease. Here the CDR3 DNA reads TGCAGTGCTATGTCAGGTGAAGCTTTCTTT. This gives the protein CSAMSGEAFF.